This T cell receptor (beta chain) was identified in a study of blood T cells in healthy people across ages. A J-beta primer mix and a sample-barcoded 5' primer were used in a second PCR of about 7 to 12 cycles. In TCRdb, the 5' RACE reads were re-called with MiXCR into one record per CDR3 protein. The sample has 700,000 or so distinct CDR3 sequences; around a fifth are singletons. General study results and limits: Across samples, TCR beta diversity tracked strongly with naive T cell percentage.

This CDR3 is 12 amino acids long. The germline V gene encodes CDR1 DFQATT and CDR2 SNEGSKA (reference sequence). With 8 bases clipped from V and 3 bases from J, the junction kept 7 bases outside the gene matches. This clonotype was counted at least ten times. Its target is unknown. The source is a man in his sixties or seventies in good health. Source material: blood. The rearrangement uses TRBV20-1 and TRBJ2-7, with TRBD2 matching 7 bases. The CDR3, as DNA: TGCAGTAACTTAGCGGGTAACTACGAGCAGTACTTC. Amino acid sequence: CSNLAGNYEQYF.